These 17 T cell receptor beta chains originate from one sample sequenced in a study of blood T cell repertoires in COVID-19. The method was immunoSEQ multiplex PCR; TCRdb's version includes in-frame clones alone and lacks a portion of them. The sample carries about 77,000 clones, 80% recorded once. Sequencing input: peripheral blood. The source is a woman aged 70 to 79 with acute or convalescent COVID-19.

The chain joins TRBV11-1 to TRBJ1-1; the D is unclear. CDR1 is SGHAT and CDR2 is FQDESV in the germline V gene (reference sequence). Trimming removed 3 bases from V and 7 bases from J, with 18 bases in between. This CDR3 has 15 amino acids. Here the CDR3 DNA reads TGTGCCAGCAGCTTTTCGGTCCGGTATAATAATGAAGCTTTCTTT. Translation: CASSFSVRYNNEAFF.

This chain connects TRBV7-2 to TRBJ1-5; 7 bases are a match to TRBD1. V lost 5 bases to trimming and J lost 0 bases; unmatched junction nucleotides: 7. Germline V gene lookup returns CDR1 SGHTA and CDR2 FQGNSA. The length of the CDR3 is 16 residues. The CDR3 coding sequence is TGTGCCAGCAGCCCCGGGACAGTTTATAGCAATCAGCCCCAGCATTTT. It is translated as CASSPGTVYSNQPQHF.

The V and J genes are TRBV9 and TRBJ1-4, with D possibly being TRBD1 (5 bases). The ends were cut back, 3 bases at V and 3 bases at J, with 9 bases in the middle. Germline V gene lookup returns CDR1 SGDLS and CDR2 YYNGEE. The CDR3 extends over 14 amino acids. The CDR3 DNA sequence: TGTGCCAGCAGCGCCGGGGGTTCTAATGAAAAACTGTTTTTT. It codes for CASSAGGSNEKLFF.

The CDR3 coding sequence is TGTGCCAGCAGCGTGTTTTCTGGGACAGGGTCCGAAAAACTGTTTTTT. Translating gives CASSVFSGTGSEKLFF. This chain joins TRBV9 and TRBJ1-4; TRBD1 matches 9 bases. The junction had 10 bases not matched to a gene; V was cut back by 2 bases and J by 8 bases. Germline V gene sequence: CDR1 SGDLS, CDR2 YYNGEE. This CDR3 contains 16 residues.

A few counts support this clone. The V gene is TRBV4-3, the J gene TRBJ1-2; TRBD1 might be the D (5 bases). The CDR3 is 15 residues long. CDR1 LGHNA and CDR2 YSLEER come from the germline V gene. V shed 0 bases and J shed 4 bases, with 12 bases lying between them. CDR3 region: CASSQDWGSSYGYTF. Written as DNA, the CDR3 is TGCGCCAGCAGCCAAGATTGGGGCAGCAGCTATGGCTACACCTTC.

The rearrangement links TRBV6-1 to TRBJ2-5, with no clear D. With 0 bases removed from V and 7 bases from J, the gap between germline ends came to 9 bases. CDR1 MNHNS and CDR2 SASEGT come from the germline V gene. This CDR3 contains 13 residues. In nucleotides, the CDR3 is TGTGCCAGCAGTGAAGCACGGTCGTGGACCCAGTACTTC. This sequence encodes CASSEARSWTQYF.

The chain combines TRBV5-6 with TRBJ1-2; no definite D call. This CDR3 has 14 amino acids. V lost 2 bases, J lost 8 bases, and 16 bases lay in between. Germline V gives CDR1 SGHDT, CDR2 YYEEEE. CDR3 protein: CASSFGLQRSGYTF. Written as DNA, the CDR3 is TGTGCCAGCAGCTTCGGCCTCCAGAGGAGCGGCTACACCTTC.

This chain connects TRBV24-1 to TRBJ2-1, with 8 bases lining up with TRBD1. V was clipped by 3 bases and J by 1 base; unmatched bases: 7. CDR1 KGHDR and CDR2 SFDVKD come from the germline V gene. The CDR3 runs to 17 residues. The chain's CDR3 is CATSDPGDRGSYNEQFF. The CDR3 region has the DNA TGTGCCACCAGTGATCCGGGAGACAGGGGATCCTACAATGAGCAGTTCTTC.

CDR3 region: CASSGQGFDGYTF. CDR3 nucleotides: TGTGCCAGCTCAGGACAGGGGTTTGATGGCTACACCTTC. The gene calls are TRBV18 and TRBJ1-2; the match to TRBD1 covers 9 bases. Germline CDR1 is KGHSH and CDR2 is LQKENI. V shed 5 bases and J 6 bases; nucleotides not matched to a gene: 4. The CDR3 covers 13 residues.

J is TRBJ2-3 and V is TRBV29-1; D might be TRBD2 (5 bases). The CDR3 contains 14 residues. Germline loops: CDR1 SQVTM, CDR2 ANQGSEA. V was pared by 2 bases and J by 4 bases, with 13 bases between. The CDR3 bases are TGCAGCGTTGAACTACTAGTTGTGGCAGATACGCAGTATTTT. Its protein is CSVELLVVADTQYF.

The J gene is TRBJ1-1, the V gene TRBV5-1, with 8 bases matching TRBD1. The CDR3 extends over 16 amino acids. The J segment lost 3 bases and the V segment lost 0 bases, leaving 7 bases of the junction unmatched. Germline assignment: CDR1 SGHRS and CDR2 YFSETQ. CDR3 nucleotides: TGCGCCAGCAGCTTGGGTGGAACAGGGGGGGACACTGAAGCTTTCTTT. Amino acids: CASSLGGTGGDTEAFF.

As DNA, the CDR3 is TGTGCCACCAGCCGCACCGGGACCTACGAGCAGTACTTC. Its translation is CATSRTGTYEQYF. The chain is built from TRBV18 and TRBJ2-7; D is perhaps TRBD2 (5 bases). The CDR3 spans 13 residues. V was shortened by 10 bases and J by 2 bases, with 15 bases between the two germline ends. CDR1 is KGHSH, CDR2 LQKENI, per germline.

V gene TRBV28 combines with J gene TRBJ2-5, with 7 bases lining up with TRBD2. This CDR3 has 12 amino acids. Germline CDR1 reads MDHEN; CDR2 reads SYDVKM. V lost 7 bases to trimming and J lost 5 bases; unmatched junction nucleotides: 4. The CDR3 loop is CASTRGEETQYF. The CDR3 DNA sequence: TGTGCCAGCACCCGGGGGGAGGAGACCCAGTACTTC.

The chain employs TRBV5-1 and TRBJ1-5; 10 positions agree with TRBD1. CDR1 and CDR2 (germline): SGHRS, YFSETQ. The CDR3 extends over 16 amino acids. V lost 4 bases, J lost 9 bases, and 13 bases stayed unmatched. CDR3 DNA sequence: TGCGCCAGCAGCAGAACGGTGACAGGGGGCGTTGGGCCCCAGCATTTT. It translates to CASSRTVTGGVGPQHF.

This rearrangement joins TRBV7-9 to TRBJ1-6; 8 bases agree with TRBD1. The CDR3 runs 15 residues. V trimming: 5 bases; J trimming: 5 bases; junction bases outside the gene matches: 5. CDR1 SEHNR and CDR2 FQNEAQ come from the germline V gene (reference sequence). The CDR3 bases are TGTGCCAGCAGCCCCCGGGACAGGAATAATTCACCCCTCCACTTT. Its translation: CASSPRDRNNSPLHF.

This chain links TRBV10-2 with TRBJ1-2; D remains ambiguous. V lost 10 bases, J lost 4 bases, and 16 bases lay in between. The CDR3 contains 13 residues. The germline V gene encodes CDR1 WSHSY and CDR2 SAAADI. CDR3 loop: CATSTYLGYGYTF. As DNA, the CDR3 is TGCGCCACTTCGACATATTTAGGCTATGGCTACACCTTC.

This clone was counted between two and nine times. This chain connects TRBV4-1 to TRBJ1-6; D is ambiguous. The CDR3 covers 15 residues. V lost 3 bases, J lost 10 bases, and 16 bases lay in between. Germline values: CDR1 MGHRA, CDR2 YSYEKL. CDR3 DNA sequence: TGCGCCAGCAGCCAGAGTCAGACAACCGCGTCACCCCTCCACTTT. It specifies CASSQSQTTASPLHF.